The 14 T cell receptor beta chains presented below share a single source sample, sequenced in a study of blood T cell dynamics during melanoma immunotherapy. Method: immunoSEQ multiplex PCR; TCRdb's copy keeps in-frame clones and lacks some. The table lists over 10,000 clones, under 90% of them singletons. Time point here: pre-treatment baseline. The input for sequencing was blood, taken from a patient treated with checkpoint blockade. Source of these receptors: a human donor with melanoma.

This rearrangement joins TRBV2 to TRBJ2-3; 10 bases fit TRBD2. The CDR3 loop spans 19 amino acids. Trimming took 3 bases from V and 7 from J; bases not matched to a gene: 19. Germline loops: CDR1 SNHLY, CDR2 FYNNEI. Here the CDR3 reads CASSDYLAGGLRTVYTQYF. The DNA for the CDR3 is TGTGCCAGCAGTGATTATTTAGCGGGAGGCCTCCGGACGGTGTATACGCAGTATTTT.

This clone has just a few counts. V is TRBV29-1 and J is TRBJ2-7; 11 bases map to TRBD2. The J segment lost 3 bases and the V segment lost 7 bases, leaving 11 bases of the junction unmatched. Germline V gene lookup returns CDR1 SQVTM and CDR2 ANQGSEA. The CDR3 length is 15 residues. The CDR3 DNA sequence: TGCAGCGCTCTAAAACTAGCGGGAGTTCGCTACGAGCAGTACTTC. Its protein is CSALKLAGVRYEQYF.

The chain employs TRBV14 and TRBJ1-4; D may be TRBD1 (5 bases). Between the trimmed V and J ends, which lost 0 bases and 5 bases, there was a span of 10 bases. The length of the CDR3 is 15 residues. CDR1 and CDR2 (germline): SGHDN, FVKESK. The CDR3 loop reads CASSQDSGWNEKLFF. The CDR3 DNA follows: TGTGCCAGCAGCCAAGATTCAGGGTGGAATGAAAAACTGTTTTTT.

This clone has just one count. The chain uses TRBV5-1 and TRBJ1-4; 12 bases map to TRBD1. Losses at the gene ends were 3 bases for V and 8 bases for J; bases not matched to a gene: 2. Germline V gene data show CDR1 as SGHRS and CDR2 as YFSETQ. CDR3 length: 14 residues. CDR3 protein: CASSSGTGGEKLFF. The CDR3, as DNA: TGCGCCAGCAGCTCCGGGACAGGGGGCGAAAAACTGTTTTTT.

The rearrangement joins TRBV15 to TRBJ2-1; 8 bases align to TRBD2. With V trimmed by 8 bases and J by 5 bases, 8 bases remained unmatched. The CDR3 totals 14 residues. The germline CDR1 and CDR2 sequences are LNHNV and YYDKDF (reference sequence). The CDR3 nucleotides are TGTGCCACCTCCCTAGCGGGCCGAAACAATGAGCAGTTCTTC. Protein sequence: CATSLAGRNNEQFF.

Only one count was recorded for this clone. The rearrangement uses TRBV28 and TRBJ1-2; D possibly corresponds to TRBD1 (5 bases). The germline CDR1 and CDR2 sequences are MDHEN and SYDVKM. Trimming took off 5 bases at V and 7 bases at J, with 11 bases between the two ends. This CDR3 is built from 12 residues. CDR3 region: CASSPMGGGYTF. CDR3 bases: TGTGCCAGCAGTCCTATGGGGGGTGGCTACACCTTC.

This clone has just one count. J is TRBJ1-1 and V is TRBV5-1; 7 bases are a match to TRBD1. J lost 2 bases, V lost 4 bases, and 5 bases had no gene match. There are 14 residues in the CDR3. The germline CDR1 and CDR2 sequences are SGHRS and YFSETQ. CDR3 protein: CASSLRDSNTEAFF. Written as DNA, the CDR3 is TGCGCCAGCAGCCTCCGGGACAGTAACACTGAAGCTTTCTTT.

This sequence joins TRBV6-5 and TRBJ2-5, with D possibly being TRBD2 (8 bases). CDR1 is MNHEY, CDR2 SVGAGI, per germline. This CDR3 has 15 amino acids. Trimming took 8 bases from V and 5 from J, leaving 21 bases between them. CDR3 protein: CASRRAGGGGETQYF. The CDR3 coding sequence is TGTGCCAGCCGGCGGGCGGGAGGAGGGGGCGAGACCCAGTACTTC.

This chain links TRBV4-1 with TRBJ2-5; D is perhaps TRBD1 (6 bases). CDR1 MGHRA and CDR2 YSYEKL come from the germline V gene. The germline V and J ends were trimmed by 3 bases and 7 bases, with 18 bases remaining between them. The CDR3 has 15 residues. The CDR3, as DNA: TGCGCCAGCAGCCAGGTCCAGGGGTATCAGGGGACCCAGTACTTC. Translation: CASSQVQGYQGTQYF.

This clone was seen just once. The CDR3 here is CAISVGGTGKYF. DNA of the CDR3: TGTGCCATCAGTGTAGGGGGGACCGGCAAGTACTTC. The chain recombines TRBV10-3 with TRBJ2-7; D possibly matches TRBD1 or TRBD2 (6 bases each). CDR1 and CDR2 from the germline V gene are ENHRY and SYGVKD. V was trimmed by 4 bases and J by 11 bases, leaving 15 bases between them. CDR3 length: 12 amino acids.

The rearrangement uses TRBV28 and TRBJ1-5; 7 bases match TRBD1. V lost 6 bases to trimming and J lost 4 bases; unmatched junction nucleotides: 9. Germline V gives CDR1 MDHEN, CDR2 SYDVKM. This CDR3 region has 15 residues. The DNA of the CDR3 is TGTGCCAGCAGACCGGGACAGCTCCCGAATCAGCCCCAGCATTTT. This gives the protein CASRPGQLPNQPQHF. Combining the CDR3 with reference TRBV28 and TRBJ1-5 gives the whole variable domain DVKVTQSSRYLVKRTGEKVFLECVQDMDHENMFWYRQDPGLGLRLIYFSYDVKMKEKGDIPEGYSVSREKKERFSLILESASTNQTSMYLCASRPGQLPNQPQHFGDGTRLSIL.

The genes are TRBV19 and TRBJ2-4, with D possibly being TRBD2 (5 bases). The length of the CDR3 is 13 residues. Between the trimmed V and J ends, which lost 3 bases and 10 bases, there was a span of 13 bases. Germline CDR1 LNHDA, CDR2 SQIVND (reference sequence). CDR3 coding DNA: TGTGCCAGTAGTATCCGGGATCGGAAAATTCAGTACTTC. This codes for CASSIRDRKIQYF.

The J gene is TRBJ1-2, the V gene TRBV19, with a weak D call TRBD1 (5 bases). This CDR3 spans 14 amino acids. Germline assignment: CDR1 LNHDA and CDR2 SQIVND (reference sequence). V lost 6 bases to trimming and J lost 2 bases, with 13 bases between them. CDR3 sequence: CASRGRRENYGYTF. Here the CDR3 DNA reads TGTGCCAGTAGGGGCCGCAGGGAAAACTATGGCTACACCTTC.

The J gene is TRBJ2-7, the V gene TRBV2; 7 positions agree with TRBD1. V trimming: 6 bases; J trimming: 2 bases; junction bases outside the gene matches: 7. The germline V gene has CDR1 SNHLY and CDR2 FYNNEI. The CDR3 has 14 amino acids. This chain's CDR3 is CASSTGQIPYEQYF. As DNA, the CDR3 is TGTGCCAGCAGCACGGGACAGATACCCTACGAGCAGTACTTC.